This T cell receptor (beta chain) was sequenced during a study of long-term antiretroviral therapy in people with HIV. Study observations and caveats: HIV repertoires spanned narrower CDR3 length ranges than controls. The ART regimens used between the mid-2000s and the late 2010s may be less effective than current ones. Even long-term ART left TRB diversity below transplant donor controls, despite gains.

A remark on this clone: The antigen remains unidentified.

The immunoSEQ assay was v3.0, run at survey level. Sequencing was performed with immunoSEQ multiplex PCR; in TCRdb, only in-frame clones are kept and a portion is missing. The sample yields 30,000 to 50,000 clones, 70% to 90% seen once. This CDR3 has 14 residues. Between the trimmed V and J ends, which lost 1 base and 6 bases, there was a span of 10 bases. Germline CDR1 LGHNA, CDR2 YSLEER. Sequencing was performed on unsorted PBMCs, taken just before starting antiretroviral therapy. The J gene is TRBJ1-5, the V gene TRBV4-3; D is unclear. This TCR was sampled from a woman aged 18-29 years with HIV. The DNA for the CDR3 is TGCGCCAGCAGCCAAGGGGTTGGGGTTCAGCCCCAGCATTTT. This codes for CASSQGVGVQPQHF.